The 5 T cell receptor beta chains presented below share a single source sample, sequenced in a study of cytomegalovirus exposure and HLA in healthy donors. The PCR had 60 Vbeta and 13 Jbeta primers. Sequencing used immunoSEQ multiplex PCR; TCRdb keeps in-frame clones, though not all of them. The repertoire holds some 120,000 clones, with about 78% as singletons. Material: PBMCs. The receptors stem from a man in his fifties in good health and CMV-seronegative.

The chain has TRBV19 and TRBJ2-7, with D possibly TRBD2 on 5 matching bases. Germline values: CDR1 LNHDA, CDR2 SQIVND (reference sequence). Trimming shortened V by 1 base and J by 3 bases, and 10 bases separated the two germline ends. This CDR3 is 14 amino acids long. CDR3 bases: TGTGCCAGTAGTATAGGTGAGGGTCGCTACGAGCAGTACTTC. This translates into CASSIGEGRYEQYF.

V gene TRBV7-2 combines with J gene TRBJ2-2; perhaps TRBD2 as D (5 bases). Per the germline V gene, CDR1 is SGHTA and CDR2 is FQGNSA. The CDR3 spans 15 residues. Trimming stripped 5 bases from V and 7 bases from J, with 17 bases between. CDR3 sequence reads: CASSLRMGVSGELFF. The CDR3 DNA sequence: TGTGCCAGCAGCCTTCGTATGGGAGTAAGCGGGGAGCTGTTTTTT.

The rearrangement joins TRBV7-9 to TRBJ2-4; the D is unclear. V lost 4 bases and J lost 6, with 10 bases in between. The CDR3 loop spans 13 amino acids. Per the germline V gene, CDR1 is SEHNR and CDR2 is FQNEAQ (reference sequence). The CDR3 sequence is CASSSLGLNIQYF. CDR3 in DNA: TGTGCCAGCAGCTCACTGGGCCTAAACATTCAGTACTTC.

This clone was observed a few times. This sequence joins TRBV4-2 and TRBJ1-1; D possibly corresponds to TRBD1 (5 bases). Germline-derived CDR1 and CDR2 are LGHNA and YNFKEQ. Trimming removed 0 bases from V and 4 bases from J, with 15 bases in between. This CDR3 is 16 amino acids long. CDR3 bases: TGTGCCAGCAGCCAAGAACAGGCCGTTAGAGGCACTGAAGCTTTCTTT. It is translated as CASSQEQAVRGTEAFF.

The sample holds one count of this clone. The chain recombines TRBV11-2 with TRBJ2-1, with D possibly being TRBD2 (5 bases). The ends were cut back, 1 base at V and 9 bases at J, with 16 bases in the middle. CDR1 and CDR2 (germline): SGHAT, FQNNGV. The CDR3 consists of 15 residues. This CDR3 is CASSLAASSQIEQFF. Written as DNA, the CDR3 is TGTGCCAGCAGCTTAGCCGCGTCTAGCCAGATTGAGCAGTTCTTC. The whole variable domain, remainder taken from reference TRBV11-2 and TRBJ2-1, is EAGVAQSPRYKIIEKRQSVAFWCNPISGHATLYWYQQILGQGPKLLIQFQNNGVVDDSQLPKDRFSAERLKGVDSTLKIQPAKLEDSAVYLCASSLAASSQIEQFFGPGTRLTVL.